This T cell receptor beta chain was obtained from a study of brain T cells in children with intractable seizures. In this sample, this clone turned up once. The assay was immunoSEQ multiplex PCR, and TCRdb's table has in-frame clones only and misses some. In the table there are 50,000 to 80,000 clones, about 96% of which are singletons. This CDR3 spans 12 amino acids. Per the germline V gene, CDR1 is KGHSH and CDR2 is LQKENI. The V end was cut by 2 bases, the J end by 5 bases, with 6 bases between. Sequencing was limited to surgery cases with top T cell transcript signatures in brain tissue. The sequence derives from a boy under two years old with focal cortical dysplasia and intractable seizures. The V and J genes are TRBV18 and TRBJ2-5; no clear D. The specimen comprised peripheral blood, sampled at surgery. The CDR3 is CASSPYGETQYF. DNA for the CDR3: TGTGCCAGCTCACCATATGGGGAGACCCAGTACTTC.